This TCR beta chain appears in the sequencing data of a study of blood T cell repertoires in COVID-19. The wider study: Researchers got acute and convalescent COVID-19 samples from the United States, Italy and Spain. Sample material is recorded as cDNA or gDNA derived from T cells, B-cell-depleted T cells, or PBMCs.

This clone was counted ten times or more. Study processing details: Counts of nucleated cells, estimated from reference gene primer amplification, were obtained. Here immunoSEQ multiplex PCR was the method, and the copy in TCRdb shows in-frame clones only, minus some. V and J calls and clone size are as listed in that table; D and trimming were resolved from the DNA. The sample holds 400,000 to 500,000 clones, about nine tenths seen once. The CDR3 consists of 15 residues. V was clipped by 1 base and J by 5 bases, with 15 bases between them. Germline assignment: CDR1 SEHNR and CDR2 FQNEAQ (reference sequence).

The gene calls are TRBV7-9 and TRBJ2-7; D perhaps matches TRBD2 (5 bases). This receptor was identified in a young woman with active or convalescent COVID-19. The sequenced material came from peripheral blood. The CDR3: CASSLDPLGAHEQYF. The CDR3 coding sequence is TGTGCCAGCAGCTTAGACCCGTTGGGAGCCCACGAGCAGTACTTC.